The rows below give T cell receptor beta chains drawn from one sample of a study of T cell changes during pregnancy in multiple sclerosis. Method: immunoSEQ multiplex PCR; TCRdb's copy keeps in-frame clones and lacks some. The repertoire consists of 35,000 to 50,000 clones, with 88% occurring once and the leading ten covering 0.9% to 1.5%. The sequencing here drew on CD4+ T cells from peripheral blood mononuclear cells, taken in the second trimester of pregnancy. The receptor source for this set is a female donor with multiple sclerosis, enrolled in a pregnancy study. Both conserved end residues are part of each CDR3. Each record gives: D gene, clone size, V gene, J gene, CDR3 protein, CDR3 DNA. The D gene is left open where the match is weak. Not every row has a clone size; where given, it reads once, few, many or a size class.

d_call: .
clone_size: once
v_call: TRBV5-8
j_call: TRBJ1-1
cdr3_aa: CASSLQGPIAFF
cdr3_nt: TGTGCCAGCAGCCTACAGGGACCGATAGCTTTCTTT

d_call: TRBD2
clone_size: .
v_call: TRBV5-6
j_call: TRBJ2-1
cdr3_aa: CASSLILAGAPGEQFF
cdr3_nt: TGTGCCAGCAGCTTAATCCTAGCGGGAGCCCCGGGTGAGCAGTTCTTC

d_call: .
clone_size: .
v_call: TRBV2
j_call: TRBJ1-1
cdr3_aa: CASSFNRGTEAFF
cdr3_nt: TGTGCCAGCAGTTTTAACCGGGGGACTGAAGCTTTCTTT

d_call: TRBD2
clone_size: .
v_call: TRBV10-2
j_call: TRBJ2-7
cdr3_aa: CASRRKGSGSGKLYEQYF
cdr3_nt: TGCGCCAGCAGAAGGAAGGGTAGCGGGAGTGGGAAACTCTACGAGCAGTACTTC

d_call: .
clone_size: .
v_call: TRBV4-1
j_call: TRBJ1-5
cdr3_aa: CASSQEPGSLNQPQHF
cdr3_nt: TGCGCCAGCAGCCAAGAACCAGGGTCGTTGAATCAGCCCCAGCATTTT

d_call: .
clone_size: .
v_call: TRBV10-3
j_call: TRBJ2-5
cdr3_aa: CAIKQEVQETQYF
cdr3_nt: TGTGCCATCAAGCAGGAGGTCCAAGAGACCCAGTACTTC

d_call: .
clone_size: .
v_call: TRBV11-2
j_call: TRBJ2-3
cdr3_aa: CASSFGQPADTQYF
cdr3_nt: TGTGCCAGCAGCTTTGGACAGCCCGCAGATACGCAGTATTTT

d_call: TRBD2
clone_size: .
v_call: TRBV19
j_call: TRBJ2-7
cdr3_aa: CASSMGRAGVGEQYF
cdr3_nt: TGTGCCAGTAGTATGGGGCGAGCGGGAGTGGGCGAGCAGTACTTC

d_call: .
clone_size: .
v_call: TRBV6-1
j_call: TRBJ1-2
cdr3_aa: CASSDSYGYTF
cdr3_nt: TGTGCCAGCAGTGACAGCTATGGCTACACCTTC

d_call: .
clone_size: .
v_call: TRBV9
j_call: TRBJ1-2
cdr3_aa: CASSGFEGGGYTF
cdr3_nt: TGTGCCAGCAGCGGTTTCGAAGGGGGTGGCTACACCTTC

d_call: .
clone_size: .
v_call: TRBV9
j_call: TRBJ2-1
cdr3_aa: CASSVGRLAPTSYNEQFF
cdr3_nt: TGTGCCAGCAGCGTCGGACGTCTAGCGCCAACCTCCTACAATGAGCAGTTCTTC

d_call: TRBD1
clone_size: .
v_call: TRBV19
j_call: TRBJ1-1
cdr3_aa: CASSMVGQPNTEAFF
cdr3_nt: TGTGCCAGTAGTATGGTGGGACAGCCGAACACTGAAGCTTTCTTT

d_call: .
clone_size: .
v_call: TRBV6-4
j_call: TRBJ2-1
cdr3_aa: CASKRADNEQFF
cdr3_nt: TGTGCCAGCAAGAGGGCTGACAATGAGCAGTTCTTC

d_call: .
clone_size: .
v_call: TRBV28
j_call: TRBJ1-2
cdr3_aa: CATETPGFRGYTF
cdr3_nt: TGTGCCACCGAGACGCCAGGGTTCCGTGGCTACACCTTC

d_call: TRBD2
clone_size: .
v_call: TRBV7-8
j_call: TRBJ2-5
cdr3_aa: CASSQLPSGSLGVTQYF
cdr3_nt: TGTGCCAGCAGCCAACTACCTAGCGGGAGCTTGGGGGTGACCCAGTACTTC

d_call: .
clone_size: .
v_call: TRBV28
j_call: TRBJ2-2
cdr3_aa: CASSNRANGELFF
cdr3_nt: TGTGCCAGCAGTAACAGGGCGAACGGGGAGCTGTTTTTT

d_call: .
clone_size: .
v_call: TRBV6-5
j_call: TRBJ2-5
cdr3_aa: CASSYRSSGWGETQYF
cdr3_nt: TGTGCCAGCAGTTACAGGTCGTCAGGGTGGGGAGAGACCCAGTACTTC

d_call: .
clone_size: .
v_call: TRBV27
j_call: TRBJ1-4
cdr3_aa: CASSSRAGDEKLFF
cdr3_nt: TGTGCCAGCAGTTCCAGGGCGGGGGATGAAAAACTGTTTTTT

d_call: TRBD1
clone_size: few
v_call: TRBV30
j_call: TRBJ2-3
cdr3_aa: CAWSSGQVSSTDTQYF
cdr3_nt: TGTGCCTGGAGTTCGGGACAGGTCTCTAGCACAGATACGCAGTATTTT

d_call: TRBD2
clone_size: .
v_call: TRBV28
j_call: TRBJ2-7
cdr3_aa: CASSLAGVSYEQYF
cdr3_nt: TGTGCCAGCAGTTTAGCGGGAGTGTCCTACGAGCAGTACTTC

d_call: TRBD2
clone_size: .
v_call: TRBV19
j_call: TRBJ2-1
cdr3_aa: CASSLIAGITYNEQFF
cdr3_nt: TGTGCCAGTAGTTTAATAGCGGGAATCACCTACAATGAGCAGTTCTTC

d_call: .
clone_size: .
v_call: TRBV5-1
j_call: TRBJ2-7
cdr3_aa: CASSVSLTYEQYF
cdr3_nt: TGCGCCAGCAGCGTAAGTCTTACCTACGAGCAGTACTTC

d_call: .
clone_size: .
v_call: TRBV2
j_call: TRBJ1-1
cdr3_aa: CASSRDRNTEAFF
cdr3_nt: TGTGCCAGCAGCCGCGACAGGAACACTGAAGCTTTCTTT

d_call: TRBD2
clone_size: .
v_call: TRBV5-1
j_call: TRBJ2-7
cdr3_aa: CASSLRTSKPYEQYF
cdr3_nt: TGCGCCAGCAGCTTGCGGACTAGCAAGCCCTACGAGCAGTACTTC

d_call: TRBD2
clone_size: .
v_call: TRBV7-6
j_call: TRBJ2-3
cdr3_aa: CASSLGVASGTTDTQYF
cdr3_nt: TGTGCCAGCAGCTTAGGGGTGGCTAGCGGGACCACAGATACGCAGTATTTT

d_call: TRBD2
clone_size: .
v_call: TRBV7-9
j_call: TRBJ2-7
cdr3_aa: CASSINLGWSPGLADEQYF
cdr3_nt: TGTGCCAGCAGTATAAATTTGGGGTGGAGCCCGGGACTAGCGGACGAGCAGTACTTC